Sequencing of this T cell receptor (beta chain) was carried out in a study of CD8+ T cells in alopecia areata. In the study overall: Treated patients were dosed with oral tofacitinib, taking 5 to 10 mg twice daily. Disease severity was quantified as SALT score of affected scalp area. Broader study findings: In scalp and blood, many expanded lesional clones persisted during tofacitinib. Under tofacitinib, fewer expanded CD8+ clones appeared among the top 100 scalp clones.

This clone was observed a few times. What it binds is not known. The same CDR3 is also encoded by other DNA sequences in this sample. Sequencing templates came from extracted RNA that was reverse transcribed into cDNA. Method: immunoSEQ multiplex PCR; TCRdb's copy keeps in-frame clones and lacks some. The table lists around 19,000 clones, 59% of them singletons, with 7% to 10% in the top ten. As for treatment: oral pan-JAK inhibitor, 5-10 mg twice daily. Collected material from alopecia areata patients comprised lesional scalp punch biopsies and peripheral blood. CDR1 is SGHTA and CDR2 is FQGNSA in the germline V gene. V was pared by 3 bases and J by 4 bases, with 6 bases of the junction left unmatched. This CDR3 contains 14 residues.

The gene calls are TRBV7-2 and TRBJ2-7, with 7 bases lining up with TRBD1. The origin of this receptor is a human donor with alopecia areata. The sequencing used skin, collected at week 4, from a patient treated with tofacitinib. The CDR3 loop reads CASSFAQTGYEQYF. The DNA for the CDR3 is TGTGCCAGCAGCTTCGCCCAGACAGGGTACGAGCAGTACTTC.